This is a list of T cell receptor beta chains from one sample in a study of shared clonotypes between healthy human individuals. TCRdb's table, derived via immunoSEQ multiplex PCR, lists solely in-frame clones and lacks some. Here the sample spans around 2,000,000 clones, about 95% being singletons. The sample was naive CD8+ T cells sorted from blood. The receptors originated from a man between 18 and 35 years old in good health. Both conserved end residues are part of each CDR3. The D gene is left open where the match is weak. Size is stated for part of the rows, as once, few or many counts, or as a class when the clone is expanded.

size	V	D	J	CDR3	DNA
once	TRBV6-1	-	TRBJ2-1	CASSEWGNEQFF	TGTGCCAGCAGTGAATGGGGGAATGAGCAGTTCTTC
once	TRBV6-5	-	TRBJ2-7	CASSYGTHNEQYF	TGTGCCAGCAGTTACGGGACCCATAACGAGCAGTACTTC
-	TRBV4-1	-	TRBJ1-1	CASSHGLNTEAFF	TGCGCCAGCAGCCACGGACTGAACACTGAAGCTTTCTTT
-	TRBV10-1	-	TRBJ2-1	CASSESGAYNEQFF	TGCGCCAGCAGTGAGAGCGGAGCGTACAATGAGCAGTTCTTC
-	TRBV4-2	-	TRBJ2-2	CASSQDPSGELFF	TGTGCCAGCAGCCAAGATCCGTCCGGGGAGCTGTTTTTT
-	TRBV5-1	-	TRBJ2-7	CASSFSGGRGTGYEQYF	TGCGCCAGCAGCTTCTCTGGGGGCAGGGGAACAGGCTACGAGCAGTACTTC
-	TRBV7-9	-	TRBJ2-7	CASSLEGSSSYEQYF	TGTGCCAGCAGCTTAGAGGGTAGCAGCTCCTACGAGCAGTACTTC
-	TRBV4-1	-	TRBJ1-2	CASSQGTANYGYTF	TGCGCCAGCAGCCAAGGGACAGCTAACTATGGCTACACCTTC
-	TRBV27	TRBD2	TRBJ2-7	CASSFAGGGYEQYF	TGTGCCAGCAGTTTTGCGGGGGGCGGGTACGAGCAGTACTTC
-	TRBV10-1	-	TRBJ1-1	CASSGPLGTEAFF	TGCGCCAGCAGTGGGCCCCTGGGCACTGAAGCTTTCTTT
-	TRBV4-1	-	TRBJ2-3	CASSQEEGLTDTQYF	TGCGCCAGCAGCCAAGAGGAGGGACTCACAGATACGCAGTATTTT
-	TRBV2	TRBD1	TRBJ2-2	CASGPGQGASRNTGELFF	TGTGCCAGCGGACCGGGACAGGGGGCGTCAAGGAACACCGGGGAGCTGTTTTTT
-	TRBV6-5	-	TRBJ1-5	CASSQGEPQHF	TGTGCCAGCAGTCAGGGCGAGCCCCAGCATTTT
-	TRBV25-1	-	TRBJ1-1	CASSERDWNTEAFF	TGTGCCAGCAGTGAAAGGGACTGGAACACTGAAGCTTTCTTT
-	TRBV7-8	-	TRBJ1-5	CASSTHEGYSNQPQHF	TGTGCCAGCAGCACTCACGAGGGATATAGCAATCAGCCCCAGCATTTT
-	TRBV11-1	-	TRBJ1-4	CASSSYDTNEKLFF	TGTGCCAGCAGCTCCTACGATACTAATGAAAAACTGTTTTTT
once	TRBV6-5	TRBD1	TRBJ1-1	CASSYSGGLTEAFF	TGTGCCAGCAGTTACTCAGGGGGCCTAACTGAAGCTTTCTTT
-	TRBV27	-	TRBJ1-5	CASRISAINQPQHF	TGTGCCAGCAGAATTTCAGCCATAAATCAGCCCCAGCATTTT
-	TRBV9	TRBD1	TRBJ2-5	CASSVGQGAGETQYF	TGTGCCAGCAGCGTAGGACAGGGGGCCGGAGAGACCCAGTACTTC
once	TRBV5-6	-	TRBJ2-7	CASSLSSHYEQYF	TGTGCCAGCAGCCTTTCTTCTCACTACGAGCAGTACTTC
once	TRBV9	-	TRBJ1-2	CASSDGGSYGYTF	TGTGCCAGCAGCGATGGGGGTAGCTATGGCTACACCTTC
-	TRBV10-3	-	TRBJ1-1	CATTDLQVNTEAFF	TGTGCCACGACCGACTTACAGGTGAACACTGAAGCTTTCTTT
once	TRBV7-9	TRBD1	TRBJ2-1	CASSSGQGIEQFF	TGTGCCAGCAGCTCTGGACAGGGGATTGAGCAGTTCTTC
-	TRBV4-3	TRBD1	TRBJ2-3	CASSQERTGGVLEDTQYF	TGCGCCAGCAGCCAAGAAAGGACAGGGGGCGTTTTGGAAGATACGCAGTATTTT
once	TRBV15	TRBD2	TRBJ2-6	CATSRDGLAGAGANVLTF	TGTGCCACCAGCAGAGATGGGCTAGCGGGGGCTGGGGCCAACGTCCTGACTTTC
-	TRBV5-1	TRBD2	TRBJ2-1	CASSVMGLADNEQFF	TGCGCCAGCAGCGTGATGGGACTAGCAGACAATGAGCAGTTCTTC
-	TRBV27	TRBD1	TRBJ1-2	CASSLGQGVGGYTF	TGTGCCAGCAGTTTAGGACAGGGGGTCGGTGGCTACACCTTC
-	TRBV28	TRBD1	TRBJ1-1	CASWLQGAGTEAFF	TGTGCCAGCTGGCTACAGGGGGCGGGCACTGAAGCTTTCTTT
-	TRBV28	-	TRBJ1-6	CASSSGGVNSPLHF	TGTGCCAGCAGTTCCGGGGGGGTGAATTCACCCCTCCACTTT
-	TRBV28	TRBD2	TRBJ2-3	CASSFTAGGPATQYF	TGTGCCAGCAGTTTTACCGCGGGGGGGCCGGCTACGCAGTATTTT
-	TRBV7-9	TRBD1	TRBJ2-7	CASSPRGSGQKYEQYF	TGTGCCAGCAGCCCGAGAGGTTCGGGACAGAAATACGAGCAGTACTTC
once	TRBV4-3	TRBD1	TRBJ1-2	CASSQDRDLGQGYGYTF	TGCGCCAGCAGCCAAGATCGGGACTTGGGACAGGGTTATGGCTACACCTTC
-	TRBV27	-	TRBJ2-1	CASSARRNEQFF	TGTGCCAGCAGTGCAAGGAGAAATGAGCAGTTCTTC
-	TRBV27	TRBD1	TRBJ1-1	CASRLTGGTEAFF	TGTGCCAGCAGATTGACAGGGGGCACTGAAGCTTTCTTT
-	TRBV2	-	TRBJ1-5	CASSEANQPQHF	TGTGCCAGCAGTGAAGCAAATCAGCCCCAGCATTTT
once	TRBV5-1	-	TRBJ2-3	CASSLYGGTDTQYF	TGCGCCAGCAGCTTGTACGGAGGCACAGATACGCAGTATTTT
-	TRBV6-5	-	TRBJ1-5	CASSYGGAQPQHF	TGTGCCAGCAGTTATGGTGGGGCTCAGCCCCAGCATTTT
once	TRBV19	TRBD2	TRBJ2-7	CASSGTSGAYEQYF	TGTGCCAGTAGCGGGACTAGCGGAGCCTACGAGCAGTACTTC
-	TRBV19	-	TRBJ2-7	CASSIGAEQYF	TGTGCCAGTAGTATAGGTGCCGAGCAGTACTTC
-	TRBV7-6	-	TRBJ1-4	CASSLVPGNEKLFF	TGTGCCAGCAGCTTAGTACCGGGGAATGAAAAACTGTTTTTT
-	TRBV27	-	TRBJ2-2	CASSPFPGELFF	TGTGCCAGCAGCCCTTTCCCCGGGGAGCTGTTTTTT
-	TRBV30	-	TRBJ1-1	CAWSPPHTEAFF	TGTGCCTGGAGCCCCCCCCACACTGAAGCTTTCTTT
-	TRBV6-5	-	TRBJ1-2	CASSYGAGYGYTF	TGTGCCAGCAGTTACGGGGCGGGGTATGGCTACACCTTC
-	TRBV29-1	TRBD1	TRBJ1-1	CSVDPRGLFGALF	TGCAGCGTTGATCCCAGGGGGCTGTTTGGGGCTCTCTTT
-	TRBV29-1	-	TRBJ1-3	CSVGTPGTLSGNTIYF	TGCAGCGTTGGTACTCCTGGGACACTCTCTGGAAACACCATATATTTT
-	TRBV10-3	TRBD2	TRBJ2-2	CAITAGGDSTGELFF	TGTGCCATCACCGCGGGGGGTGATAGCACCGGGGAGCTGTTTTTT
-	TRBV13	TRBD1	TRBJ1-6	CASSFGQGYNSPLHF	TGTGCCAGCAGCTTCGGACAGGGCTATAATTCACCCCTCCACTTT
-	TRBV14	TRBD1	TRBJ2-7	CASSHPSGTDYEQYF	TGTGCCAGCAGCCATCCTTCCGGGACAGATTACGAGCAGTACTTC
-	TRBV4-1	TRBD2	TRBJ2-1	CASSQERSAGFSYNEQFF	TGCGCCAGCAGCCAAGAACGGTCAGCGGGGTTCTCCTACAATGAGCAGTTCTTC
-	TRBV7-7	-	TRBJ2-2	CASSLQGWPGELFF	TGTGCTAGCAGCTTACAGGGCTGGCCCGGGGAGCTGTTTTTT
-	TRBV19	TRBD2	TRBJ2-7	CASSPGLAGAYEQYF	TGTGCCAGTAGTCCTGGACTAGCGGGGGCCTACGAGCAGTACTTC